This T cell receptor (beta chain) was obtained from a study of blood T cell repertoires in COVID-19 (dated by TCRdb to about 2020). General notes on the study: Samples covering the acute and convalescent phases of COVID-19 were provided by collaborators in the United States, Italy and Spain. Deeply sampled blood TCRbeta repertoires from subjects exposed to, actively infected with, or recovered from COVID-19 were included in the dataset. The repertoires were made available in a free public database intended to serve as a resource for research on the immune response to SARS-CoV-2. The samples were drawn from two sources: the first 160 participants of the ongoing ImmuneRACE study, and 1,000 to 1,500 subjects contributed by 6 global collaborators. Sample metadata almost always included a de-identified subject ID, COVID-19 status, age in years and sex. Where available, HLA class I and class II types were taken from metadata supplied by the sample provider and were not determined by assay-based typing. The prospective study material was composed of cDNA or gDNA derived from T cells, B-cell-depleted T cells, or PBMCs.

With regard to this clone: Its binding antigen is unknown. Base qualities are missing; no much larger clone stands one base away.

What the study reported, not specific to this receptor: The amount of clinical and demographic metadata varied by source and participant and was provided uncurated.

Participants in the prospective study were aged about 18 to 90 years, lived in about two dozen United States geographic areas, and enrolled through a virtual design. In the prospective study, cohorts were assigned on the basis of participant-reported clinical history obtained from a screening survey and a study questionnaire. ImmuneRACE Cohort 3 recovered participants were defined by two consecutive negative NP/OP PCR tests, healthcare professional clearance, or symptom resolution. Mobile phlebotomists in the prospective study collected whole blood, serum and a nasopharyngeal or oropharyngeal swab from every participant. Over a roughly 2-month period, participants in the prospective study had the option of providing additional blood draws and questionnaires. Before DNA extraction, prospective study blood samples were shipped either frozen or at room temperature. The immunoSEQ Assay, a bias-controlled multiplex PCR, was used to amplify TCRbeta CDR3 regions from genomic DNA. The authors processed their data as follows. The number of nucleated cells in each sample was estimated by amplification of reference gene primers within the assay. Sequence reads were collapsed and filtered to measure the absolute abundance of every unique TCRbeta CDR3 rearrangement. For each sample, productive Simpson clonality was calculated by taking the square root of Simpson's diversity index across productive rearrangements. Drawn from immuneACCESS, this table holds only the in-frame rearrangements with V and J called that TCRdb kept. Clones are partly lost; checked studies trace under half to an unresolved V gene and leave the rest unexplained. The V and J calls and clone size come from that table; D and trimming were worked out from the DNA. Within this sample are a few hundred thousand clones, with more than 75% of them counted one time only. Roughly 9.4% of the sample lies in the top ten.

CDR1 SNHLY and CDR2 FYNNEI are derived from the germline V gene. Ends trimmed: V by 6 bases, J by 5 bases; bases unmatched to a gene: 4. The CDR3, cysteine through phenylalanine, is 12 amino acids long. Solely the CDR3 DNA is kept, with 36 bases framed from the first base. This TCR was sampled from a woman aged 45 to 65 who had recovered from COVID-19. Sequencing was carried out using PBMCs or T cells enriched from blood (not recorded which). The chain is encoded by TRBV2 joined to TRBJ2-7, with 7 junctional bases fitting TRBD1. Here is the DNA: TGTGCCAGCAGCAGAGGGACAGACGAGCAGTACTTC. Its protein is CASSRGTDEQYF.